This T cell receptor (beta chain) was sequenced in a study of Ad26.COV2.S vaccination and SARS-CoV-2 variants. Sequencing used immunoSEQ multiplex PCR; TCRdb keeps in-frame clones, though not all of them. The repertoire holds around 340,000 clones, with around nine tenths as singletons. The treatment denotes: around 19 received Ad26.COV2.S at low or high dose, single or two shots; about 5 received placebo; per-sample allocation not given. Samples analyzed were those drawn on day 63 after the first vaccine or placebo injection. It was Wuhan-strain SARS-CoV-2 spike that the Ad26 vaccine vector expressed. The CDR3 is 15 residues long. Germline CDR1 is SNHLY and CDR2 is FYNNEI. Trimming cost V 8 bases and J 7 bases, with 21 bases left between them.

Sequenced material: peripheral blood, taken in a trial of Ad26.COV2.S vaccine versus placebo. The source of this sequence is a person between 18 and 65 years old who received the Ad26.COV2.S COVID-19 vaccine or a placebo. This rearrangement joins TRBV2 to TRBJ2-1, with D maybe TRBD1 (7 bases). The CDR3: CASVLTQTGRNEQFF. CDR3 in DNA: TGTGCCAGCGTCCTAACGCAGACAGGGAGGAATGAGCAGTTCTTC.